This is a list of T cell receptor beta chains from one sample in a study of cytomegalovirus exposure and HLA in healthy donors. Repertoires were generated with immunoSEQ multiplex PCR, while TCRdb's copy carries only in-frame clones and drops some. The sample includes 40,000 to 65,000 clones. The sequencing sample was made of PBMCs. The receptors here all came from a man aged 40-49 years in good health and CMV-seropositive. Both conserved end residues are part of each CDR3. Fields, in order: D gene, J gene, V gene, CDR3 protein, CDR3 DNA. A D gene is named only where the DNA matches it firmly.

D: TRBD1
J: TRBJ2-5
V: TRBV19
CDR3: CASKPTGAQETQYF
DNA: TGTGCCAGTAAACCGACAGGGGCCCAAGAGACCCAGTACTTC

D: -
J: TRBJ2-7
V: TRBV20-1
CDR3: CSASASREQYF
DNA: TGCAGTGCTAGTGCATCGAGGGAGCAGTACTTC

D: -
J: TRBJ2-1
V: TRBV27
CDR3: CASSLEFYNEQFF
DNA: TGTGCCAGCAGTTTGGAGTTCTACAATGAGCAGTTCTTC

D: TRBD1
J: TRBJ2-5
V: TRBV7-3
CDR3: CASSLTGTGMKETQYF
DNA: TGTGCCAGCAGCCTAACTGGGACAGGGATGAAAGAGACCCAGTACTTC

D: TRBD1
J: TRBJ1-4
V: TRBV7-9
CDR3: CAIPDRGGTNEKLFF
DNA: TGTGCCATTCCGGACAGGGGTGGAACTAATGAAAAACTGTTTTTT

D: -
J: TRBJ1-2
V: TRBV13
CDR3: CASSFRGMGGYTF
DNA: TGTGCCAGCAGCTTTAGGGGGATGGGGGGCTACACCTTC

D: -
J: TRBJ2-5
V: TRBV7-8
CDR3: CASSFGGSYQETQYF
DNA: TGTGCCAGCAGCTTCGGCGGATCGTACCAAGAGACCCAGTACTTC

D: -
J: TRBJ1-2
V: TRBV27
CDR3: CASSFGLNYGYTF
DNA: TGTGCCAGCAGTTTCGGTCTGAACTATGGCTACACCTTC

D: TRBD2
J: TRBJ2-1
V: TRBV18
CDR3: CASSERTSGSPDEQFF
DNA: TGTGCCAGCTCAGAAAGGACTAGCGGGAGTCCCGATGAGCAGTTCTTC

D: -
J: TRBJ1-2
V: TRBV6-5
CDR3: CASSYSTSNYGYTF
DNA: TGTGCCAGCAGTTACTCGACTTCTAACTATGGCTACACCTTC